Following are 32 T cell receptor beta chains from one sample sequenced in a study of cytotoxic CD8 clonotypes in ibrutinib-treated CLL. TCRdb's copy holds only in-frame clones and misses some; the assay was immunoSEQ multiplex PCR. The sample records some 93,000 clones, approximately 82% being singletons. The sample here was PBMCs, taken after 12 months of ibrutinib treatment. The receptors were sampled from a human donor with chronic lymphocytic leukemia.

This clone appeared a single time. The CDR3 sequence is CASSPGNNGYTF. The CDR3 DNA reads as TGTGCCAGCAGCCCGGGAAATAATGGCTACACCTTC. The chain carries TRBV5-6 and TRBJ1-2; D is ambiguous. Trimming pared 4 bases from V and 6 bases from J, leaving 10 bases between. The CDR3 has 12 amino acids. Germline V gene sequence: CDR1 SGHDT, CDR2 YYEEEE.

The chain employs TRBV10-3 and TRBJ1-2; perhaps TRBD1 as D (6 bases). The CDR3 covers 16 residues. V was cut by 3 bases and J by 4 bases, with 18 bases left in between. The germline V gene encodes CDR1 ENHRY and CDR2 SYGVKD. The CDR3 DNA follows: TGTGCCATCAGTGACGATAAACAGGGATATGGCTATGGCTACACCTTC. As protein: CAISDDKQGYGYGYTF.

The chain recombines TRBV6-1 with TRBJ2-7; D remains ambiguous. Trimming stripped 3 bases from V and 6 bases from J, with 15 bases between. Germline loops: CDR1 MNHNS, CDR2 SASEGT. The CDR3 covers 14 residues. CDR3 in amino acids: CASSEAAATGEQYF. The CDR3 DNA follows: TGTGCCAGCAGTGAGGCGGCAGCCACGGGCGAGCAGTACTTC.

The chain couples TRBV7-2 to TRBJ2-5; 7 bases match TRBD2. J was trimmed by 1 base and V by 2 bases; bases with no gene match: 7. The germline V gene has CDR1 SGHTA and CDR2 FQGNSA. The length of the CDR3 is 16 residues. The CDR3 DNA reads TGTGCCAGCAGCTTAAGGGGACTACCCACCCAAGAGACCCAGTACTTC. Protein: CASSLRGLPTQETQYF.

This chain connects TRBV29-1 to TRBJ1-1, with D hard to call. Germline V gives CDR1 SQVTM, CDR2 ANQGSEA. The V end lost 4 bases, the J end lost 6 bases, and 6 bases lay between the germline ends. The CDR3 loop spans 10 amino acids. The DNA for the CDR3 is TGCAGCGTTGGAGATCCTGAAGCTTTCTTT. Protein product: CSVGDPEAFF. The variable domain in full, with the rest retrieved from reference TRBV29-1 and TRBJ1-1, is SAVISQKPSRDICQRGTSLTIQCQVDSQVTMMFWYRQQPGQSLTLIATANQGSEATYESGFVIDKFPISRPNLTFSTLTVSNMSPEDSSIYLCSVGDPEAFFGQGTRLTVV.

This clone was seen a few times. The chain employs TRBV2 and TRBJ2-1; TRBD2 matches at 8 bases. This CDR3 region has 14 residues. Germline loops: CDR1 SNHLY, CDR2 FYNNEI. The V gene end was trimmed by 7 bases and the J gene end by 8 bases; junction bases not matched to a gene: 10. The CDR3 DNA sequence: TGTGCCAGCATGGGGACTAGTCGGTCCGATGAGCAGTTCTTC. Amino acid sequence: CASMGTSRSDEQFF.

The chain uses TRBV6-5 and TRBJ1-2, with D uncertain. Between the trimmed V and J ends, which lost 6 bases and 8 bases, there was a span of 16 bases. Germline V gene lookup returns CDR1 MNHEY and CDR2 SVGAGI. CDR3 length: 13 amino acids. CDR3 in DNA: TGTGCCAGCAGCCGGACGGTCCTAGAAGGCTACACCTTC. This translates into CASSRTVLEGYTF.

The chain links TRBV11-3 to TRBJ2-1; D is undetermined. The V end lost 0 bases, the J end lost 9 bases, and 9 bases lay between the germline ends. Germline CDR1 reads SGHNT; CDR2 reads YENEEA. The CDR3 extends over 13 amino acids. The CDR3 coding sequence is TGTGCCAGCAGCTTAGATCGCGCGCTTGAGCAGTTCTTC. It is translated as CASSLDRALEQFF.

The chain joins TRBV6-1 to TRBJ1-5; the match to TRBD1 covers 8 bases. The CDR3 contains 15 residues. V lost 0 bases, J lost 6 bases, and 4 bases stayed unmatched. Germline V gene data show CDR1 as MNHNS and CDR2 as SASEGT. CDR3 residues: CASSEADRGGQPQHF. The CDR3 bases are TGTGCCAGCAGTGAAGCCGACAGGGGAGGTCAGCCCCAGCATTTT.

The chain carries TRBV30 and TRBJ1-6, with TRBD1 identical over 7 bases. The CDR3 consists of 15 residues. Germline CDR1 is GTSNPN and CDR2 is SVGIG (reference sequence). J was trimmed by 4 bases and V by 3 bases; bases with no gene match: 6. The CDR3, as DNA: TGTGCCTGGAGAGATGGACAGGTATATAATTCACCCCTCCACTTT. Encoded protein: CAWRDGQVYNSPLHF. Looking up the rest from reference TRBV30 and TRBJ1-6 gives the full variable domain: SQTIHQWPATLVQPVGSPLSLECTVEGTSNPNLYWYRQAAGRGLQLLFYSVGIGQISSEVPQNLSASRPQDRQFILSSKKLLLSDSGFYLCAWRDGQVYNSPLHFGNGTRLTVT.

The chain couples TRBV6-1 to TRBJ2-7; 10 bases align to TRBD2. There are 15 residues in the CDR3. Germline trimming cut 3 bases from V and 2 bases from J; bases unmatched to any gene: 4. CDR1 is MNHNS, CDR2 SASEGT, per germline. In nucleotides, the CDR3 is TGTGCCAGCAGTGATAGTACTAGCGGGACCTACGAGCAGTACTTC. Its translation: CASSDSTSGTYEQYF.

This clone was counted a few times. The chain carries TRBV11-2 and TRBJ1-2; maybe TRBD1 (5 bases). The V end lost 1 base, the J end lost 4 bases, and 16 bases lay between the germline ends. The CDR3 loop spans 16 amino acids. The germline gives CDR1 SGHAT, CDR2 FQNNGV. CDR3 in DNA: TGTGCCAGCAGCTTAGGACTAGGGGAGGGAGGCTATGGCTACACCTTC. Translating gives CASSLGLGEGGYGYTF.

The chain joins TRBV6-1 to TRBJ2-1; possibly TRBD2 for D (5 bases). Trimming shortened V by 4 bases and J by 0 bases, and 7 bases separated the two germline ends. The CDR3 is made up of 14 amino acids. CDR1 is MNHNS, CDR2 SASEGT, per germline. This CDR3 is CASSVGSSYNEQFF. The CDR3 nucleotides are TGTGCCAGCAGTGTAGGGAGCTCCTACAATGAGCAGTTCTTC.

This clone was found once. The chain employs TRBV6-5 and TRBJ2-7, with TRBD2 identical over 7 bases. Germline V CDR1 and CDR2: MNHEY, SVGAGI. The V gene end was trimmed by 5 bases and the J gene end by 11 bases; junction bases not matched to a gene: 12. The CDR3 totals 13 residues. CDR3 in DNA: TGTGCCAGCAGTCAGGGAGGGGTTGGCCGGGAGTACTTC. The encoded protein is CASSQGGVGREYF.

The rearrangement uses TRBV30 and TRBJ1-6, with 7 bases matching TRBD1. The CDR3 runs 14 residues. V was pared by 5 bases and J by 6 bases, with 7 bases of the junction left unmatched. Germline CDR1 is GTSNPN and CDR2 is SVGIG (reference sequence). CDR3 sequence (DNA): TGTGCCTGGGCAACCGGGACAGTTAATTCACCCCTCCACTTT. Translated: CAWATGTVNSPLHF.

With regard to this clone: Other nucleotide sequences from this sample produce the same CDR3. The rearrangement links TRBV5-6 to TRBJ2-2; D is unclear. The CDR3 length is 16 residues. Deletions cut 0 bases from V and 0 bases from J, with 9 bases between. The germline CDR1 and CDR2 sequences are SGHDT and YYEEEE. This CDR3 reads CASSLGRSTNTGELFF. The CDR3 DNA follows: TGTGCCAGCAGCTTGGGGCGGTCCACGAACACCGGGGAGCTGTTTTTT.

This clone has just a few counts. The chain has TRBV11-2 and TRBJ2-4, with 7 bases matching TRBD1. Germline lookup yields CDR1 SGHAT and CDR2 FQNNGV. There are 16 residues in the CDR3. Germline trimming cut 6 bases from V and 6 bases from J; bases unmatched to any gene: 14. CDR3 loop: CASRANRGPPINIQYF. The CDR3 DNA follows: TGTGCCAGCAGGGCAAACAGGGGCCCGCCGATAAACATTCAGTACTTC.

The sample holds one count of this clone. The gene calls are TRBV5-1 and TRBJ2-1, with D unclear. Germline V gene data show CDR1 as SGHRS and CDR2 as YFSETQ. The CDR3 covers 12 residues. V dropped 1 base and J dropped 9 bases, with 8 bases sitting between them. DNA for the CDR3: TGCGCCAGCAGCTTGCCAGGAAGTGAGCAGTTCTTC. It codes for CASSLPGSEQFF. The whole variable domain, filled in from reference TRBV5-1 and TRBJ2-1, reads KAGVTQTPRYLIKTRGQQVTLSCSPISGHRSVSWYQQTPGQGLQFLFEYFSETQRNKGNFPGRFSGRQFSNSRSEMNVSTLELGDSALYLCASSLPGSEQFFGPGTRLTVL.

The chain couples TRBV15 to TRBJ2-7, with unresolved D. From germline, CDR1 is LNHNV and CDR2 YYDKDF (reference sequence). This CDR3 contains 13 residues. V lost 0 bases and J lost 6, with 9 bases in between. CDR3: CATSRDTGFEQYF. The CDR3 DNA is TGTGCCACCAGCAGAGATACCGGGTTCGAGCAGTACTTC.

V gene TRBV11-3 combines with J gene TRBJ2-7, with D hard to call. The CDR3 consists of 15 residues. The V end lost 2 bases, the J end lost 1 base, and 12 bases lay between the germline ends. Germline CDR1 is SGHNT and CDR2 is YENEEA. The CDR3 DNA follows: TGTGCCAGCAGCTTAAGGTGGCAGATGTCCTACGAGCAGTACTTC. This codes for CASSLRWQMSYEQYF.

This chain connects TRBV28 to TRBJ1-5; a possible D gene is TRBD1 (6 bases). From germline, CDR1 is MDHEN and CDR2 SYDVKM. The CDR3 sequence is 15 residues long. V was trimmed by 9 bases and J by 6 bases, leaving 21 bases between them. In DNA, the CDR3 is TGTGCCAGTAATCCCTCGACAGGAAGGGGTCAGCCCCAGCATTTT. Encoded protein: CASNPSTGRGQPQHF.

The chain uses TRBV7-6 and TRBJ1-1, with 7 positions matching TRBD1. Germline CDR1 is SGHVS and CDR2 is FNYEAQ. The J segment lost 1 base and the V segment lost 1 base, leaving 6 bases of the junction unmatched. The length of the CDR3 is 16 residues. The CDR3 sequence is CASSLGTDRSNTEAFF. The CDR3 nucleotides are TGTGCCAGCAGCTTAGGGACGGACAGGTCGAACACTGAAGCTTTCTTT. The full variable domain, with the rest looked up from reference TRBV7-6 and TRBJ1-1, is GAGVSQSPRYKVTKRGQDVALRCDPISGHVSLYWYRQALGQGPEFLTYFNYEAQQDKSGLPNDRFSAERPEGSISTLTIQRTEQRDSAMYRCASSLGTDRSNTEAFFGQGTRLTVV.

The chain couples TRBV7-3 to TRBJ1-1; D is unclear. The CDR3 sequence is 13 residues long. Germline lookup yields CDR1 SGHTA and CDR2 FQGTGA. Trimming stripped 5 bases from V and 0 bases from J, with 7 bases between. The CDR3 DNA sequence: TGTGCCAGCAGCGAAACAGTGAACACTGAAGCTTTCTTT. Translated, it gives CASSETVNTEAFF.

This sequence joins TRBV5-5 and TRBJ1-4; D gene ambiguous. Per germline, CDR1 SGHKS and CDR2 YYEKEE (reference sequence). The CDR3 totals 13 residues. Trimming pared 4 bases from V and 7 bases from J, leaving 11 bases between. CDR3 residues: CASSTYEAEKLFF. In DNA, the CDR3 is TGTGCCAGCAGCACGTATGAGGCTGAAAAACTGTTTTTT.

The chain employs TRBV5-1 and TRBJ2-5, with a possible D match to TRBD1 (6 bases). The last part of the DNA fits TRBJ2-7 better; the J call may be wrong. The V gene's germline CDR1 is SGHRS and CDR2 YFSETQ. This CDR3 is built from 15 residues. DNA of the CDR3: TGCGCCAGCGCTCCCTTACAGGGTAGCTCCTACGAGCAGTACTTC. It encodes CASAPLQGSSYEQYF.

In this sample, this clone turned up a few times. J is TRBJ1-1 and V is TRBV9; D possibly corresponds to TRBD1 (6 bases). V lost 3 bases and J 3 bases, leaving 18 bases between the germline ends. There are 16 residues in the CDR3. The germline gives CDR1 SGDLS, CDR2 YYNGEE. The CDR3 bases are TGTGCCAGCAGCGCTGGACAGTACTTAGGGGACACTGAAGCTTTCTTT. It translates to CASSAGQYLGDTEAFF.

The chain combines TRBV23-1 with TRBJ1-6; D not certain. TRBV23-1 is known as an ORF, though its function is uncertain. This CDR3 is built from 16 residues. Trimming left V 1 base short and J 2 bases short, with 9 bases between. CDR3 protein: CASSQYEDPYNSPLHF. In DNA form, the CDR3 reads TGCGCCAGCAGTCAATATGAGGATCCCTATAATTCACCCCTCCACTTT.

In this sample, this clone turned up a few times. J is TRBJ2-1 and V is TRBV9; no clear D gene. The CDR3 is made up of 11 amino acids. Trimming left V 5 bases short and J 8 bases short, with 8 bases between. The V gene's germline CDR1 is SGDLS and CDR2 YYNGEE. The CDR3 loop is CASSQNYEQFF. The CDR3 region has the DNA TGTGCCAGCAGTCAAAACTATGAGCAGTTCTTC.

V and J are TRBV29-1 and TRBJ1-1; no reliable D call. The V gene lost 3 bases and the J gene lost 0 bases, with 8 bases spanning the gap. In germline, CDR1 is SQVTM, CDR2 ANQGSEA. The CDR3 runs 13 residues. The CDR3 sequence: CSVDGGLNTEAFF. The CDR3 nucleotides read TGCAGCGTTGACGGCGGCTTGAACACTGAAGCTTTCTTT.

The chain carries TRBV28 and TRBJ1-1, with 8 positions matching TRBD1. The J segment lost 3 bases and the V segment lost 2 bases, leaving 2 bases of the junction unmatched. There are 14 residues in the CDR3. CDR1 and CDR2 (germline): MDHEN, SYDVKM. The CDR3 region has the DNA TGTGCCAGCAGTTTACCAGGGGGCTACACTGAAGCTTTCTTT. Protein: CASSLPGGYTEAFF. The whole variable domain, remainder taken from reference TRBV28 and TRBJ1-1, is DVKVTQSSRYLVKRTGEKVFLECVQDMDHENMFWYRQDPGLGLRLIYFSYDVKMKEKGDIPEGYSVSREKKERFSLILESASTNQTSMYLCASSLPGGYTEAFFGQGTRLTVV.

The chain links TRBV6-1 to TRBJ2-5; 9 bases match TRBD2. Losses at the gene ends were 3 bases for V and 7 bases for J; bases not matched to a gene: 9. This CDR3 is 15 amino acids long. The germline V gene encodes CDR1 MNHNS and CDR2 SASEGT. The CDR3 nucleotides read TGTGCCAGCAGTGACCCTAGCGGGGTGCGGGGGACCCAGTACTTC. It yields the protein CASSDPSGVRGTQYF.

V gene TRBV15 combines with J gene TRBJ1-5; no definite D call. Trimming left V 4 bases short and J 2 bases short, with 12 bases between. Germline V gene lookup returns CDR1 LNHNV and CDR2 YYDKDF (reference sequence). CDR3 size: 15 residues. DNA for the CDR3: TGTGCCACCAGCAAAGGGAACGAGGGCAATCAGCCCCAGCATTTT. Residues: CATSKGNEGNQPQHF.